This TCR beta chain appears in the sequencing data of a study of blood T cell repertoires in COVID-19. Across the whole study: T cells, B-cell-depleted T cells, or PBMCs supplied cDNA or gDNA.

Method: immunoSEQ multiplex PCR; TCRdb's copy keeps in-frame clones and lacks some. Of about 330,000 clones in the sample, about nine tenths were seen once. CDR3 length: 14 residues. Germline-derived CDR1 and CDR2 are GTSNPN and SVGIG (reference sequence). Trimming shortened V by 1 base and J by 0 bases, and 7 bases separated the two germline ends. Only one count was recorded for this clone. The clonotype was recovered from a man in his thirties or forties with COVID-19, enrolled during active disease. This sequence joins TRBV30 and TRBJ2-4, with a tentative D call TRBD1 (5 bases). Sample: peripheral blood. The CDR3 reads CAWSGGLAKNIQYF. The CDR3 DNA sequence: TGTGCCTGGAGTGGGGGCCTAGCCAAAAACATTCAGTACTTC.